This TCR beta chain was obtained from a study of T cell responses to AZD1222 COVID-19 vaccine. V gave up 5 bases and J gave up 8 bases; unmatched junction bases: 8. The CDR3 is 13 residues long. Germline V gives CDR1 MDHEN, CDR2 SYDVKM. Only one count was recorded for this clone. The antigen is undetermined. Sequencing used immunoSEQ multiplex PCR; TCRdb keeps in-frame clones, though not all of them. This table has about 130,000 clones, approximately 94% appearing once. Study-level findings and limits: Spike was spanned by vaccine-associated CD4 TCRs, with dominance at 160-218 and 743-854. The peak T cell response came first, and repertoires were sampled only after it. Baseline seropositives among AZD1222 recipients totaled only five or six.

This chain joins TRBV28 and TRBJ1-2; the match to TRBD1 covers 7 bases. The sequences come from peripheral blood, collected on day 0 of AZD1222 vaccination. The clonotype was recovered from an adult in good health. DNA for the CDR3: TGTGCCAGCAGTGACAGGGCGACCGGGGGCTACACCTTC. Amino acid sequence: CASSDRATGGYTF.